These 19 T cell receptor beta chains came from one sample sequenced in a study of shared clonotypes between healthy human individuals. Clones were sequenced by immunoSEQ multiplex PCR, and TCRdb holds only the in-frame ones, with some missing. Of under 2,000,000 clones listed, about 94% are singletons. As defined, naive CD8 cells were CD45RO-negative and positively selected for CCR7, with terminally differentiated effector memory CD45RA+ cells excluded. The sequenced sample was naive CD8+ T cells sorted from blood. These receptors all come from a man younger than 30 in good health.

This sequence joins TRBV4-3 and TRBJ1-1, with TRBD1 as a possible D gene (6 bases). The V and J ends lost 0 bases and 1 base respectively, with 18 bases between them. The CDR3 runs 18 residues. Germline V gives CDR1 LGHNA, CDR2 YSLEER. CDR3 sequence: CASSQETGFYGGNTEAFF. In DNA form, the CDR3 reads TGCGCCAGCAGCCAAGAGACAGGATTCTATGGCGGGAACACTGAAGCTTTCTTT.

This chain links TRBV10-3 with TRBJ1-3; D may be TRBD1 (6 bases). CDR1 is ENHRY and CDR2 is SYGVKD in the germline V gene. V lost 0 bases to trimming and J lost 0 bases, with 18 bases between them. The CDR3 is 19 amino acids. The DNA for the CDR3 is TGTGCCATCAGTGAGTCTGAGGCAGGGGCTCTAAGCTCTGGAAACACCATATATTTT. Amino acids: CAISESEAGALSSGNTIYF.

The chain links TRBV2 to TRBJ2-7; D possibly corresponds to TRBD2 (6 bases). The CDR3 has 13 residues. V was clipped by 11 bases and J by 7 bases, with 21 bases between them. Germline V gives CDR1 SNHLY, CDR2 FYNNEI. The DNA for the CDR3 is TGTGCCTGGGGCGGAGGGCCGTTGGGAGAGCAGTACTTC. It translates to CAWGGGPLGEQYF.

The V call is TRBV5-4, the J call TRBJ2-7; D may match TRBD1 or TRBD2 (5 bases each). V was trimmed by 0 bases and J by 2 bases, leaving 12 bases between them. The CDR3 contains 15 residues. Per germline, CDR1 SGHNT and CDR2 YYREEE (reference sequence). DNA of the CDR3: TGTGCCAGCAGCTTGGCCGGGGCTGGGACCTACGAGCAGTACTTC. Its translation: CASSLAGAGTYEQYF.

Here the CDR3 reads CASSLYQGAINYGYTF. The CDR3 coding sequence is TGTGCCAGCAGTTTATATCAGGGGGCGATCAACTATGGCTACACCTTC. V usage is TRBV27 and J usage is TRBJ1-2; 8 bases line up with TRBD1. The CDR3 is 16 residues long. Germline trimming cut 1 base from V and 2 bases from J; bases unmatched to any gene: 6. The germline gives CDR1 MNHEY, CDR2 SMNVEV (reference sequence).

The chain employs TRBV4-3 and TRBJ2-3; D call uncertain. The CDR3 totals 14 residues. Germline V gene data show CDR1 as LGHNA and CDR2 as YSLEER. V gave up 1 base and J gave up 2 bases, with 7 bases separating them. The DNA for the CDR3 is TGCGCCAGCAGCCAAGTGGGTTACACAGATACGCAGTATTTT. It is translated as CASSQVGYTDTQYF.

About this clone: The same CDR3 arises from other DNA sequences in this sample as well. The chain couples TRBV9 to TRBJ1-1; possible D gene TRBD1, 5 bases. Germline CDR1 is SGDLS and CDR2 is YYNGEE. With 0 bases removed from V and 3 bases from J, the gap between germline ends came to 9 bases. The CDR3 contains 14 residues. The CDR3 is CASSVGLGDTEAFF. The DNA of the CDR3 is TGTGCCAGCAGCGTAGGGTTGGGGGACACTGAAGCTTTCTTT.

The J gene is TRBJ2-7, the V gene TRBV27; 8 nucleotides align to TRBD1. V was pared by 7 bases and J by 2 bases, with 13 bases of the junction left unmatched. This CDR3 spans 16 amino acids. The germline CDR1 and CDR2 sequences are MNHEY and SMNVEV (reference sequence). Here the CDR3 reads CASTPLGETGAYEQYF. In DNA, the CDR3 is TGTGCCAGCACCCCATTGGGGGAGACAGGGGCCTACGAGCAGTACTTC.

The rearrangement links TRBV27 to TRBJ2-7; D is perhaps TRBD2 (5 bases). Germline CDR1 is MNHEY and CDR2 is SMNVEV (reference sequence). The CDR3 loop spans 15 amino acids. Trimming left V 0 bases short and J 2 bases short, with 11 bases between. Here the CDR3 reads CASSLSLVPTYEQYF. The CDR3 nucleotides are TGTGCCAGCAGTTTATCACTAGTGCCTACCTACGAGCAGTACTTC.

The chain joins TRBV6-5 to TRBJ2-2; D remains unclear. The CDR3 has 13 residues. Germline lookup yields CDR1 MNHEY and CDR2 SVGAGI. V lost 2 bases to trimming and J lost 4 bases, with 5 bases between them. DNA of the CDR3: TGTGCCAGCAGTTACGAGCGCACCGGGGAGCTGTTTTTT. It translates to CASSYERTGELFF.

The V call is TRBV28, the J call TRBJ2-7, with TRBD1 matching over 7 bases. The germline gives CDR1 MDHEN, CDR2 SYDVKM. The J segment lost 1 base and the V segment lost 7 bases, leaving 4 bases of the junction unmatched. The CDR3 has 13 amino acids. The DNA for the CDR3 is TGTGCCAGCACGGGGACAGATTCCTACGAGCAGTACTTC. Protein sequence: CASTGTDSYEQYF. Filled out from reference TRBV28 and TRBJ2-7, the complete variable domain reads DVKVTQSSRYLVKRTGEKVFLECVQDMDHENMFWYRQDPGLGLRLIYFSYDVKMKEKGDIPEGYSVSREKKERFSLILESASTNQTSMYLCASTGTDSYEQYFGPGTRLTVT.

This rearrangement joins TRBV7-9 to TRBJ1-1; D remains unclear. Germline lookup yields CDR1 SEHNR and CDR2 FQNEAQ (reference sequence). The ends were cut back, 1 base at V and 4 bases at J, with 7 bases in the middle. This CDR3 is built from 13 residues. CDR3 loop: CASSLVGSTEAFF. The CDR3 nucleotides read TGTGCCAGCAGCTTAGTGGGGAGCACTGAAGCTTTCTTT.

The V and J genes are TRBV4-1 and TRBJ1-1; 7 bases line up with TRBD1. The V and J ends lost 4 bases and 7 bases, in that order; junction bases with no gene match: 9. Germline CDR1 MGHRA, CDR2 YSYEKL. The CDR3 runs to 14 residues. DNA of the CDR3: TGCGCCAGCAGCCTAGGACTACAGGGGAATGAAGCTTTCTTT. Encoded protein: CASSLGLQGNEAFF.

This sequence joins TRBV6-5 and TRBJ2-1; TRBD2 is a possible D gene (6 bases). Germline V gene data show CDR1 as MNHEY and CDR2 as SVGAGI. V lost 0 bases, J lost 8 bases, and 11 bases lay in between. The CDR3 is 14 residues long. This CDR3 is CASSYSSPSDEQFF. CDR3 bases: TGTGCCAGCAGTTACTCGAGTCCTAGCGATGAGCAGTTCTTC.

A remark on this clone: The sample carries other DNA sequences with the same CDR3. The rearrangement uses TRBV29-1 and TRBJ1-1; D perhaps matches TRBD1 (5 bases). Germline-derived CDR1 and CDR2 are SQVTM and ANQGSEA. V shed 1 base and J shed 6 bases, with 9 bases lying between them. This CDR3 has 12 residues. CDR3 sequence reads: CSVEGAGPEAFF. The CDR3 nucleotides are TGCAGCGTTGAAGGGGCAGGGCCTGAAGCTTTCTTT.

The V and J genes are TRBV9 and TRBJ2-1; 8 nucleotides agree with TRBD2. The CDR3 sequence is 14 residues long. J lost 1 base, V lost 4 bases, and 1 base had no gene match. Germline V gives CDR1 SGDLS, CDR2 YYNGEE. The CDR3 reads CASSLAGSYNEQFF. The CDR3 bases are TGTGCCAGCAGCCTAGCGGGTTCCTACAATGAGCAGTTCTTC.

The chain recombines TRBV5-1 with TRBJ1-1; 7 bases line up with TRBD1. J lost 7 bases, V lost 0 bases, and 0 bases had no gene match. Germline V gives CDR1 SGHRS, CDR2 YFSETQ. This CDR3 has 12 residues. The CDR3 DNA is TGCGCCAGCAGCTTGGGGGACAGTGAAGCTTTCTTT. It encodes CASSLGDSEAFF.

Regarding this clone: The identical CDR3 is also encoded by other nucleotide sequences in the sample. The rearrangement links TRBV2 to TRBJ1-1; maybe TRBD1 (5 bases). V lost 4 bases and J 1 base, leaving 7 bases between the germline ends. The CDR3 length is 13 residues. Germline CDR1 and CDR2: SNHLY and FYNNEI. In DNA, the CDR3 is TGTGCCAGCAGTGGGCAGGGGAACACTGAAGCTTTCTTT. Amino acids: CASSGQGNTEAFF. Full variable domain (remainder filled in from reference TRBV2 and TRBJ1-1): EPEVTQTPSHQVTQMGQEVILRCVPISNHLYFYWYRQILGQKVEFLVSFYNNEISEKSEIFDDQFSVERPDGSNFTLKIRSTKLEDSAMYFCASSGQGNTEAFFGQGTRLTVV.

Details on this clone: At one boundary the junction diverges from the germline segment, which might be a read error. This sequence joins TRBV7-9 and TRBJ2-1; 7 bases map to TRBD1. Germline V lookup: CDR1 SEHNR, CDR2 FQNEAQ (reference sequence). This CDR3 spans 16 amino acids. The CDR3 loop is CASSIAGTASYNEQFF. For the CDR3, the DNA is TGTGCCAGCAGCATAGCCGGGACAGCCTCCTACAATGAGCAGTTCTTC.